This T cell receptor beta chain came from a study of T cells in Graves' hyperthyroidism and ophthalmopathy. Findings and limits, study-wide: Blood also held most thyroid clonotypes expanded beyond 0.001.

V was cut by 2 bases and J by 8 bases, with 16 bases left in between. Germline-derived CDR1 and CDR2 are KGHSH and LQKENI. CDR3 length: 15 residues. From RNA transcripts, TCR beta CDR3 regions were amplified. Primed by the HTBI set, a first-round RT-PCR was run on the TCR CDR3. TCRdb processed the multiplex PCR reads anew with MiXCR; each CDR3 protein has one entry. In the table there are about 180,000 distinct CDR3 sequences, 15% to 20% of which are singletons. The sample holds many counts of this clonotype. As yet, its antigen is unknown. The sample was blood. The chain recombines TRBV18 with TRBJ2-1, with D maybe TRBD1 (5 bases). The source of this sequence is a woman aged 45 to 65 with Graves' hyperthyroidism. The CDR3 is CASSPGAAGLDEQFF. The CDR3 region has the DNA TGTGCCAGCTCACCAGGTGCAGCAGGGCTGGATGAGCAGTTCTTC.